This TCR beta chain was documented in a study of pediatric ulcerative colitis. Clones were read by immunoSEQ multiplex PCR, and TCRdb kept only the in-frame ones, dropping some. The top ten hold around 3.6% of the sample, which has roughly 64,000 clones, 85% to 90% seen once. Trimming pared 1 base from V and 0 bases from J, leaving 7 bases between. The CDR3 contains 14 residues. Germline assignment: CDR1 SGHNT and CDR2 YYREEE (reference sequence). The TCR was taken from a boy aged 5-17 years with severe ulcerative colitis. Specimen: blood. V gene TRBV5-4 combines with J gene TRBJ1-1, with D possibly TRBD1 on 6 matching bases. The CDR3: CASSLTGMNTEAFF. DNA for the CDR3: TGTGCCAGCAGCTTGACAGGGATGAACACTGAAGCTTTCTTT.